This T cell receptor (beta chain) was documented in a study of cytomegalovirus exposure and HLA in healthy donors. The junction had 3 bases not matched to a gene; V was cut back by 2 bases and J by 5 bases. This CDR3 region has 16 residues. Per germline, CDR1 KGHSH and CDR2 LQKENI. Study-level results: Later on, a genetic analysis was performed. It linked a missense variant in DCLRE1C with V- and J-gene trimming of TCR beta.

Amplification used 60 Vbeta primers and 13 Jbeta primers. Sequencing used immunoSEQ multiplex PCR; TCRdb keeps in-frame clones, though not all of them. The sample lists 90,000 to 100,000 clones; about three quarters were seen once. Donors showed nominal health when sampled, although they likely had unrecorded immune exposures. In this sample, this clone turned up a few times. Its antigen remains unknown. The receptor was derived from a man aged 40-49 years in good health and CMV-seronegative. The chain is built from TRBV18 and TRBJ2-2; 12 bases are shared with TRBD1. Sequencing input: PBMCs. The CDR3 nucleotides are TGTGCCAGCTCACCAGGGACAGGGGGCGAAACCGGGGAGCTGTTTTTT. Translation: CASSPGTGGETGELFF.